This TCR beta chain was captured by sequencing in a study of blood T cell repertoires in COVID-19. The germline gives CDR1 SEHNR, CDR2 FQNEAQ (reference sequence). The length of the CDR3 is 15 residues. With 5 bases clipped from V and 4 bases from J, the junction kept 8 bases outside the gene matches. Profiled with immunoSEQ multiplex PCR; TCRdb holds only in-frame clones, not every one. The repertoire includes 86,000 or so clones, about 95% of them detected once, and around 4% sits in the top ten. This clone was seen only once. The sequencing sample was made of peripheral blood. This sequence originates from a human donor with active COVID-19. The donor label of this sample is uncertain. This chain joins TRBV7-9 and TRBJ2-1; 7 bases fit TRBD1. The CDR3 sequence: CASSLQPGQYNEQFF. CDR3 nucleotides: TGTGCCAGCAGCCTCCAGCCGGGACAGTACAATGAGCAGTTCTTC.